This TCR beta chain was sequenced for a study of shared clonotypes between healthy human individuals. Both subsets, CD45RA+ naive and CD45RA-negative memory, were split from the CD4+ cells. Germline CDR1 SGHAT, CDR2 FQNNGV. Deletions cut 4 bases from V and 7 bases from J, with 5 bases between. The CDR3 is 10 amino acids. Sequencing used immunoSEQ multiplex PCR; TCRdb keeps in-frame clones, though not all of them. The data show over a million clones, around 78% seen once. This sequence was found in a man in his late teens or twenties in good health. Some clones in this sample may be carry-over from other donors' samples. Sequencing was performed on memory CD4+ T cells from PBMCs. Subset given: CD45RA-negative fraction. This chain joins TRBV11-2 and TRBJ2-7; D is undetermined. CDR3 sequence: CASSSEEQYF. CDR3 DNA: TGTGCCAGCAGCTCGGAGGAGCAGTACTTC.